A single sample gave rise to the 11 T cell receptor beta chains below, sequenced in a study of T cell repertoires in cytomegalovirus infection. TCRdb reanalysed the reads using MiXCR and keeps one entry per CDR3 protein. The sample lists 400,000 to 550,000 distinct CDR3 sequences; about 11% were seen once. Sample: PBMCs. The source is a human donor in good health (CMV status not recorded). Some clones in this sample may be carry-over from other donors' samples.

Ten or more counts support this clonotype. The chain recombines TRBV6-1 with TRBJ1-6; D unclear. V lost 0 bases and J 13 bases, leaving 13 bases between the germline ends. Germline V lookup: CDR1 MNHNS, CDR2 SASEGT. The CDR3 is made up of 14 amino acids. This CDR3 reads CASSEAMTSFPLHF. DNA for the CDR3: TGTGCCAGCAGTGAAGCGATGACCAGTTTCCCCCTCCACTTT.

This clonotype was observed at least ten times. The chain recombines TRBV7-9 with TRBJ2-1; a possible D gene is TRBD1 (6 bases). The V gene lost 4 bases and the J gene lost 8 bases, with 15 bases spanning the gap. CDR3 length equals 14 residues. Germline values: CDR1 SEHNR, CDR2 FQNEAQ (reference sequence). CDR3 in DNA: TGTGCCAGCAGCTCCGTTTACAGGGTCTATGAGCAGTTCTTC. Protein sequence: CASSSVYRVYEQFF.

The rearrangement links TRBV19 to TRBJ1-5, with D uncertain. Germline CDR1 and CDR2: LNHDA and SQIVND (reference sequence). The germline V and J ends were trimmed by 2 bases and 2 bases, with 7 bases remaining between them. The length of the CDR3 is 14 residues. The CDR3 coding sequence is TGTGCCAGTAGTATACAGGTGGGCAATCAGCCCCAGCATTTT. Residues: CASSIQVGNQPQHF.

This clonotype has just a few counts. This chain uses TRBV4-1 with TRBJ1-1; 11 bases agree with TRBD1. V lost 0 bases, J lost 10 bases, and 16 bases stayed unmatched. The CDR3 is 18 amino acids. Germline V gives CDR1 MGHRA, CDR2 YSYEKL. CDR3 amino acids: CASSQDTPPGGQGARAFF. CDR3 sequence (DNA): TGCGCCAGCAGCCAAGATACCCCCCCCGGCGGACAGGGGGCGAGAGCTTTCTTT.

This clonotype was picked up many times. V gene TRBV6-5 combines with J gene TRBJ1-1; D is uncertain. From germline, CDR1 is MNHEY and CDR2 SVGAGI. The CDR3 is 13 residues long. Trimming left V 2 bases short and J 4 bases short, with 8 bases between. Written as DNA, the CDR3 is TGTGCCAGCAGTTACGGGAGTGGCACTGAAGCTTTCTTT. This encodes CASSYGSGTEAFF.

J is TRBJ2-3 and V is TRBV9, with 10 bases matching TRBD2. Germline lookup yields CDR1 SGDLS and CDR2 YYNGEE. The V gene end was trimmed by 2 bases and the J gene end by 11 bases; junction bases not matched to a gene: 14. CDR3 length: 16 amino acids. CDR3 loop: CASSVQGLAGVEKQYF. The CDR3 DNA reads as TGTGCCAGCAGCGTCCAAGGCCTAGCGGGAGTCGAGAAGCAGTATTTT.

This rearrangement joins TRBV29-1 to TRBJ2-1, with D possibly called TRBD1 or TRBD2 (6 bases each). This CDR3 has 12 amino acids. V lost 4 bases and J 7 bases, leaving 11 bases between the germline ends. Per the germline V gene, CDR1 is SQVTM and CDR2 is ANQGSEA. For the CDR3, the DNA is TGCAGCGTTGTAGAAGGGGGGAATGAGCAGTTCTTC. It encodes CSVVEGGNEQFF.

This clonotype was detected ten times or more. This chain links TRBV20-1 with TRBJ1-1, with D unresolved. Per germline, CDR1 DFQATT and CDR2 SNEGSKA (reference sequence). CDR3 size: 9 residues. V shed 3 bases and J shed 7 bases, with 3 bases lying between them. CDR3: CSARREAFF. CDR3 DNA sequence: TGCAGTGCTAGGCGTGAAGCTTTCTTT.

This clonotype was counted between two and nine times. The chain has TRBV28 and TRBJ2-2; the match to TRBD2 covers 13 bases. V trimming: 6 bases; J trimming: 6 bases; junction bases outside the gene matches: 16. CDR3 size: 19 residues. From germline, CDR1 is MDHEN and CDR2 SYDVKM. CDR3 sequence (DNA): TGTGCCAGCAGCGTACTAGCGGGAGGGCCCACCCGGGGGGCCGGGGAGCTGTTTTTT. Its protein product is CASSVLAGGPTRGAGELFF.

This clonotype was seen many times. The J gene is TRBJ2-2, the V gene TRBV7-8, with TRBD2 matching 10 bases. V shed 1 base, J shed 0 bases, and the junction held 5 bases outside the gene matches. Per the germline V gene, CDR1 is SGHVS and CDR2 is FQNEAQ. There are 18 residues in the CDR3. This chain's CDR3 is CASSLESSGGPNTGELFF. As DNA, the CDR3 is TGTGCCAGCAGCTTAGAATCTAGCGGGGGCCCGAACACCGGGGAGCTGTTTTTT.

This clonotype was counted many times. The chain uses TRBV11-1 and TRBJ2-1, with a weak D call TRBD1 (6 bases). This CDR3 has 14 amino acids. V was trimmed by 1 base and J by 4 bases, leaving 8 bases between them. Germline V gene data show CDR1 as SGHAT and CDR2 as FQDESV (reference sequence). The CDR3, as DNA: TGTGCCAGCAGCTTAGTAAGGGGGTACAATGAGCAGTTCTTC. Encoded protein: CASSLVRGYNEQFF. The full variable domain, completed using reference TRBV11-1 and TRBJ2-1, is EAEVAQSPRYKITEKSQAVAFWCDPISGHATLYWYRQILGQGPELLVQFQDESVVDDSQLPKDRFSAERLKGVDSTLKIQPAELGDSAMYLCASSLVRGYNEQFFGPGTRLTVL.